This paragraph reports one T cell receptor (beta chain). Its antigen is still unknown. Trimming left V 5 bases short and J 7 bases short, with 11 bases between. Germline V gene sequence: CDR1 SEHNR, CDR2 FQNEAQ (reference sequence). CDR3 length: 12 residues. With sequencing, the targeted depth ranged from 1 in 200,000 to 1 in 1 million T cells. The method was immunoSEQ multiplex PCR; TCRdb's version includes in-frame clones alone and lacks a portion of them. In the table there are about 300,000 clones, 65% to 85% of which are singletons. This sample stems from a study of cytotoxic CD8 clonotypes in ibrutinib-treated CLL. Points from the study as a whole: Once treatment began, public clonotypes, which were uncommon, contracted or stayed stable. Baseline levels were approached again at progression, after clonality had risen at ibrutinib response. Sampling schedules were unmatched across sustained-remission and progressing patients.

The genes are TRBV7-9 and TRBJ1-2, with a tentative D call TRBD1 (6 bases). This TCR was recovered from a human donor with chronic lymphocytic leukemia. The sample consisted of PBMCs, taken at disease progression, from a patient treated with ibrutinib. CDR3 bases: TGTGCCAGCAGCACAGGGATCGGTGGCTACACCTTC. It translates to CASSTGIGGYTF.